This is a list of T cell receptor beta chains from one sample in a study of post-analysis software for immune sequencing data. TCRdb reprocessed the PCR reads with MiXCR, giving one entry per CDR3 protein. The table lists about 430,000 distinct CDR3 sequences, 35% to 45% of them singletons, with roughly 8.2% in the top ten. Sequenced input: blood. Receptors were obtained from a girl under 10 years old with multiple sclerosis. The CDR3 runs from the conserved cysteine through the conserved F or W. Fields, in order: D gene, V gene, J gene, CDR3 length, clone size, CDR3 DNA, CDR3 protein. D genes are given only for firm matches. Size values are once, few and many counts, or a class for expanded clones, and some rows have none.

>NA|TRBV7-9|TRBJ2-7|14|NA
TGTGCCAGCAGCTTAACCGGGATCTCCTACGAGCAGTACTTC
CASSLTGISYEQYF
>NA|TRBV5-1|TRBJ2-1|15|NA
TGCGCCAGCAGCTCTAGGGGGGGGCAATACAATGAGCAGTTCTTC
CASSSRGGQYNEQFF
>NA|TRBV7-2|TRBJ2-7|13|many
TGTGCCAGCAGCTTTGAAGCGGCCTACGAGCAGTACTTC
CASSFEAAYEQYF
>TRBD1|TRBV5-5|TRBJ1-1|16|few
TGTGCCAGCAGCTTGGGTGTGACAGGGGGAAACACTGAAGCTTTCTTT
CASSLGVTGGNTEAFF
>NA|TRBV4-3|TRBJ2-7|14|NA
TGCGCCAGCAGCCAAGAATCCCGACTAACCGAGCAGTACTTC
CASSQESRLTEQYF
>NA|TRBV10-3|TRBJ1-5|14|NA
TGTGCCATCAGTGAGGGGCCCGTGGGCCAGCCCCAGCATTTT
CAISEGPVGQPQHF
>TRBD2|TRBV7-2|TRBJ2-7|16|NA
TGTGCCAGCAGCTATATGGGATTGGCGGGAGGCAGGGAGCAGTACTTC
CASSYMGLAGGREQYF
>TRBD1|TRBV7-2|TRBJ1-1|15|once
TGTGCCAGCAGCTACGGGACAGTGGGTGTAGCTGAAGCTTTCTTT
CASSYGTVGVAEAFF
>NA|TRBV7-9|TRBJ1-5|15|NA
TGTGCCAGCAGCTTAGGCGCCAGCAGCAATCAGCCCCAGCATTTT
CASSLGASSNQPQHF
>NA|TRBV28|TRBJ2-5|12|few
TGTGCCAGCAGTCTTGGTGTAGAGACCCAGTACTTC
CASSLGVETQYF
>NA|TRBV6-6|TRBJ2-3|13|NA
TGTGCCAGCAGTTACGGGCGTCTAGATACGCAGTATTTT
CASSYGRLDTQYF
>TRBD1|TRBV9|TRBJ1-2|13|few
TGTGCCAGCAGTATTGGACAGGGTGCTGGCTACACCTTC
CASSIGQGAGYTF
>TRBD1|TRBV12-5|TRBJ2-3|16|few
TGTGCTAGTGGTTTAGGACAGGGCGGGTGGACAGATACGCAGTATTTT
CASGLGQGGWTDTQYF
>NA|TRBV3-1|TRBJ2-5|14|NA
TGTGCCAGCAGCCACTCCGGGACGTCAGAGACCCAGTACTTC
CASSHSGTSETQYF
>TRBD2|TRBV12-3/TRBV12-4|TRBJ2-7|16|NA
TGTGCCAGCAGTTTCCCTCGCCGTGGCGGGGGAGGCGAGCAGTACTTC
CASSFPRRGGGGEQYF
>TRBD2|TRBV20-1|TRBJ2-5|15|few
TGCAGTGCTAGGGCTAGCGGGTTCCCCCGAGGGACCCAGTACTTC
CSARASGFPRGTQYF
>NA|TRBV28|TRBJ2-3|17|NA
TGTGCCAGCAGCACCTTAGTGGGCAGCACTAGCACAGATACGCAGTATTTT
CASSTLVGSTSTDTQYF
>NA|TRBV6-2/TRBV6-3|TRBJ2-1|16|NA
TGTGCCAGCAGTTACGGCGCGTCCCGCTCCTACAATGAGCAGTTCTTC
CASSYGASRSYNEQFF
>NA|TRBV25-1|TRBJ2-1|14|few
TGTGCCAGCAGTGTAGAGTTCTCTTCACTTGAGCAGTTCTTC
CASSVEFSSLEQFF
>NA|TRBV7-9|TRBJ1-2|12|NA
TGTGCCAGCAGCGGGGGGGACTATGACTACACCTTC
CASSGGDYDYTF
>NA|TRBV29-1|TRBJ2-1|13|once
TGCAGCGTTGAGTTGCGGTCCTACAATGAGCAGTTCTTC
CSVELRSYNEQFF
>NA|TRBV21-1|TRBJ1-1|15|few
TGTGCCACTACGGGTAGGGGACGGGGGAACACTGAAGCTTTCTTT
CATTGRGRGNTEAFF
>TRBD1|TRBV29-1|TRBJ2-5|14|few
TGCAGCGTTGGCCTACAGGGGGCGGGAGAGACCCAGTACTTC
CSVGLQGAGETQYF
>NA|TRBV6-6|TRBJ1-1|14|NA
TGTGCCAGCAGCACCAGACGGTTGAACACTGAAGCTTTCTTT
CASSTRRLNTEAFF
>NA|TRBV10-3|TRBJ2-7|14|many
TGTGCCATCAGTGAGGACCGGGGCCCCTACGAGCAGTACTTC
CAISEDRGPYEQYF
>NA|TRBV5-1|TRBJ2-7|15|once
TGCGCCAGCAGCCAACGGACGTGGGACACCGGGGAGCAGTACTTC
CASSQRTWDTGEQYF
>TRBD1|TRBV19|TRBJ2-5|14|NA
TGTGCCAGTAGTATCGGAACAGGGGAAGAGACCCAGTACTTC
CASSIGTGEETQYF
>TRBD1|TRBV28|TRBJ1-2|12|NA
TGTGCCAGCAGTTTATTGGACAGGGGCCACACCTTC
CASSLLDRGHTF
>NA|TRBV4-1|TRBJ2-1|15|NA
TGCGCCAGCAGCGAGAGCGGCCGTTCCTACAATGAGCAGTTCTTC
CASSESGRSYNEQFF
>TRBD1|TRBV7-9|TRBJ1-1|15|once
TGTGCCAGCAGCTTGTGGGACAGCCGGAACACTGAAGCTTTCTTT
CASSLWDSRNTEAFF
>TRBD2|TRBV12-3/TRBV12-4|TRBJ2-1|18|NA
TGTGCCAGCAGTTTACCAGAAACTAGCGACCGCTCCTACAATGAGCAGTTCTTC
CASSLPETSDRSYNEQFF
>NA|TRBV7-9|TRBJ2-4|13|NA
TGTGCCAGCAACTTAGATACGGGGAATGAGCAGTACTTC
CASNLDTGNEQYF
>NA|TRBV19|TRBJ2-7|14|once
TGTGCCAGTAGTAGTGCGGTCAGCTCCCACGAGCAGTACTTC
CASSSAVSSHEQYF
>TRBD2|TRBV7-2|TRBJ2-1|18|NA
TGTGCCAGCAGCCCAGAGGCTCTGGCGGGAGAAGGGTGGAATGAGCAGTTCTTC
CASSPEALAGEGWNEQFF
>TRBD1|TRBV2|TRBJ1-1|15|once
TGTGCCAGCAGTGGCCGAGGGACAGGGGGGACTGAAGCTTTCTTT
CASSGRGTGGTEAFF
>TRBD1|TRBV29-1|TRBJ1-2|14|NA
TGCAGCGTTGTTCAGGACAGGGGGCGCGGTGGCTACACCTTC
CSVVQDRGRGGYTF
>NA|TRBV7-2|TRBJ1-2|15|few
TGTGCCAGCAGCGAAACCGGCTCCTCTGGGTATGGCTACACCTTC
CASSETGSSGYGYTF
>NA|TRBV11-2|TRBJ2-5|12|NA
TGTGCCAGCAGCTACGTGCGGGAGACCCAGTACTTC
CASSYVRETQYF